The 31 T cell receptor beta chains below all came from one sample that was sequenced in a study of blood T cells in healthy people across ages (dated by TCRdb to the mid-2010s). The library came from 5' RACE. The sequencer was an Illumina HiSeq 2500. A second about 7 to 11 cycle PCR used a sample-barcoded 5' primer and a J-beta primer mix. TCRdb cleaned the public reads at Q25 with fastp, built clones with MiXCR and kept in-frame beta chains. Rows are combined by CDR3 protein, so each entry shows the most common genes and DNA. Within this sample are more than 650,000 distinct CDR3 sequences, with roughly 20% of them counted one time only. The ten largest clones add up to 22% of the sample. Sequencing was performed on blood. The source of these receptors is a man between 65 and 80 years old in good health.

This clonotype has just a few counts. The chain carries TRBV20-1 and TRBJ1-1; 9 bases match TRBD1. V shed 4 bases, J shed 11 bases, and the junction held 17 bases outside the gene matches. The CDR3 extends over 15 amino acids. Germline V gene data show CDR1 as DFQATT and CDR2 as SNEGSKA (reference sequence). The CDR3, as DNA: TGCAGTGCTAACCCAGGACAGGGGAGAGGCATTGTGGCTTTCTTT. Translating it yields CSANPGQGRGIVAFF.

This clonotype was counted a single time. J is TRBJ2-5 and V is TRBV6-5; 11 bases align to TRBD2. The J call may not be correct, given that the DNA end is closer to TRBJ2-1. The CDR3 is 16 residues long. Germline CDR1 is MNHEY and CDR2 is SVGAGI. The CDR3 nucleotides read TGTGCCAGCAGTTACTCGACTAGCGGGATTGGCAATGAGCAGTTCTTC. Its protein product is CASSYSTSGIGNEQFF.

This rearrangement joins TRBV2 to TRBJ2-7; 9 bases align to TRBD1. Germline V lookup: CDR1 SNHLY, CDR2 FYNNEI. This CDR3 is built from 15 residues. V shed 5 bases, J shed 3 bases, and the junction held 8 bases outside the gene matches. DNA of the CDR3: TGTGCCAGCAGTAAACGGACAGGGGAGAACTACGAGCAGTACTTC. Translation gives CASSKRTGENYEQYF.

This clonotype was observed a handful of times. One junction end disagrees with the germline gene, perhaps due to a read error. The chain combines TRBV5-1 with TRBJ1-1, with D hard to call. CDR3 length: 14 amino acids. Germline V gives CDR1 SGHRS, CDR2 YFSETQ. This chain's CDR3 is CASSLAPENTEAFF. CDR3 nucleotides: TGCGCCAGCAGTTTGGCTCCGGAGAACACTGAAGCTTTCTTT. Combining the CDR3 with reference TRBV5-1 and TRBJ1-1 gives the whole variable domain KAGVTQTPRYLIKTRGQQVTLSCSPISGHRSVSWYQQTPGQGLQFLFEYFSETQRNKGNFPGRFSGRQFSNSRSEMNVSTLELGDSALYLCASSLAPENTEAFFGQGTRLTVV.

CDR3: CSARDELSSVWLHSNQPQHF. CDR3 in DNA: TGCAGTGCTAGAGATGAGCTCTCGTCTGTTTGGCTTCATAGCAATCAGCCCCAGCATTTT. V usage is TRBV20-1 and J usage is TRBJ1-5, with D unclear. V lost 0 bases and J 0 bases, leaving 24 bases between the germline ends. This CDR3 region has 20 residues. Looked up from germline, CDR1 is DFQATT and CDR2 is SNEGSKA (reference sequence).

V is TRBV14 and J is TRBJ1-2; TRBD1 aligns across 10 bases. The CDR3 is 14 residues long. Trimming took 5 bases from V and 4 from J; bases not matched to a gene: 4. Germline V gene sequence: CDR1 SGHDN, CDR2 FVKESK. The CDR3 DNA sequence: TGTGCCAGCAGCTCGACAGGGGGCGTCTATGGCTACACCTTC. Translating gives CASSSTGGVYGYTF.

The chain uses TRBV10-3 and TRBJ2-5; 9 bases fit TRBD2. The DNA end is a closer match to TRBJ2-1, so the J assignment may be wrong. Germline V gene data show CDR1 as ENHRY and CDR2 as SYGVKD. CDR3 length: 16 residues. CDR3 protein: CAISDRLAGTYNEQFF. CDR3 nucleotide sequence: TGTGCCATCAGTGACAGGCTAGCGGGGACCTACAATGAGCAGTTCTTC.

This chain links TRBV3-1 with TRBJ2-1; TRBD2 is a possible D gene (6 bases). Trimming cost V 3 bases and J 8 bases, with 14 bases left between them. Germline assignment: CDR1 LGHDT and CDR2 YNNKEL (reference sequence). This CDR3 is built from 14 residues. The CDR3 DNA is TGTGCCAGCAGCCAGGGGACTGCCGGGTATGAGCAGTTCTTC. Its protein product is CASSQGTAGYEQFF.

There are a few counts of this clonotype. This sequence joins TRBV24-1 and TRBJ2-3, with D possibly TRBD2 on 7 matching bases. V was pared by 0 bases and J by 1 base, with 16 bases between. The CDR3 is 18 amino acids. In germline, CDR1 is KGHDR, CDR2 SFDVKD. CDR3 residues: CATSDLPKAGTRTDTQYF. CDR3 DNA sequence: TGTGCCACCAGTGATTTGCCCAAAGCGGGGACACGCACAGATACGCAGTATTTT.

This clonotype occurred a few times. The chain couples TRBV27 to TRBJ2-7, with D possibly TRBD1 on 5 matching bases. The DNA end is more similar to TRBJ2-5, so the J call may be wrong. This CDR3 is 14 amino acids long. The germline gives CDR1 MNHEY, CDR2 SMNVEV (reference sequence). Written as DNA, the CDR3 is TGTGCCAGGGGGCGGACGGATCTCCAAGAGACCCAGTACTTC. Translating it yields CARGRTDLQETQYF.

In its sample, this clonotype was seen many times. This chain connects TRBV7-2 to TRBJ2-1, with TRBD2 identical over 10 bases. Germline V gene sequence: CDR1 SGHTA, CDR2 FQGNSA. This CDR3 region has 16 residues. J was trimmed by 2 bases and V by 5 bases; bases with no gene match: 6. CDR3 loop: CASSGSLAGAYNEQFF. As DNA, the CDR3 is TGTGCCAGCAGCGGTAGTCTAGCGGGAGCCTACAATGAGCAGTTCTTC.

This chain joins TRBV4-2 and TRBJ1-5; 12 nucleotides line up with TRBD1. J was trimmed by 7 bases and V by 3 bases; bases with no gene match: 7. The germline CDR1 and CDR2 sequences are LGHNA and YNFKEQ. The CDR3 covers 16 residues. In nucleotides, the CDR3 is TGTGCCAGCAGCCATTCGGGACAGGGGGCTGAACAGCCCCAGCATTTT. Residues: CASSHSGQGAEQPQHF.

This clonotype was counted a few times. The chain carries TRBV2 and TRBJ2-3; D is perhaps TRBD1 (6 bases). The V gene lost 6 bases and the J gene lost 4 bases, with 17 bases spanning the gap. Germline CDR1 reads SNHLY; CDR2 reads FYNNEI. This CDR3 has 15 residues. This CDR3 is CASSSENRVADTQYF. The DNA for the CDR3 is TGTGCCAGCAGCTCGGAGAACAGGGTGGCAGATACGCAGTATTTT.

The chain combines TRBV29-1 with TRBJ2-5, with D possibly being TRBD1 (6 bases). The germline gives CDR1 SQVTM, CDR2 ANQGSEA. The CDR3 is 13 residues long. Between the trimmed V and J ends, which lost 6 bases and 11 bases, there was a span of 22 bases. The CDR3 is CSVADTGSGEQYF. In nucleotides, the CDR3 is TGCAGCGTCGCGGATACAGGGTCTGGTGAGCAGTACTTC.

The J gene is TRBJ2-1, the V gene TRBV7-9, with TRBD2 matching over 9 bases. Germline CDR1 SEHNR, CDR2 FQNEAQ (reference sequence). The trim removed 6 bases at V and 7 bases at J, leaving 13 bases unmatched. CDR3 size: 16 residues. Here the CDR3 DNA reads TGTGCCAGCAGGTCCTCCGGCGGCGGGGGGGTAAATGAGCAGTTCTTC. It specifies CASRSSGGGGVNEQFF.

The chain has TRBV5-1 and TRBJ1-4; D uncertain. The V and J ends lost 2 bases and 5 bases respectively, with 10 bases between them. The germline V gene has CDR1 SGHRS and CDR2 YFSETQ. CDR3 length equals 14 residues. CDR3 sequence: CASSFSDENEKLFF. The CDR3 bases are TGCGCCAGCAGCTTCAGCGATGAGAATGAAAAACTGTTTTTT.

The table lists this clonotype with a few counts. V is TRBV12-3 or TRBV12-4 and J is TRBJ2-1; possibly TRBD2 for D (6 bases). This CDR3 is built from 14 residues. V was pared by 6 bases and J by 4 bases, with 13 bases between. The CDR3 region is CASSDAGGYNEQFF. In DNA form, the CDR3 reads TGTGCCAGCAGCGACGCCGGGGGTTACAATGAGCAGTTCTTC.

This clonotype occurred a few times. The V and J genes are TRBV28 and TRBJ2-3, with 7 bases fitting TRBD2. This CDR3 has 16 amino acids. Germline loops: CDR1 MDHEN, CDR2 SYDVKM. The junction had 10 bases not matched to a gene; V was cut back by 6 bases and J by 1 base. CDR3 nucleotides: TGTGCCAGCAGACCGGGGGGTTTTGTCGGCACAGATACGCAGTATTTT. This translates into CASRPGGFVGTDTQYF.

V gene TRBV30 combines with J gene TRBJ2-5, with D possibly being TRBD2 (5 bases). The J call is in doubt because the DNA end fits TRBJ2-1 better. The CDR3 covers 13 residues. Germline CDR1 and CDR2: GTSNPN and SVGIG (reference sequence). The DNA for the CDR3 is TGTGCCTGGAGTGGAAGGGCGGGCAATGAGCAGTTCTTC. It yields the protein CAWSGRAGNEQFF.

This clonotype turned up a few times. The chain uses TRBV20-1 and TRBJ1-1; D is perhaps TRBD1 (5 bases). Trimming left V 3 bases short and J 6 bases short, with 11 bases between. The CDR3 totals 12 residues. CDR1 is DFQATT, CDR2 SNEGSKA, per germline (reference sequence). In nucleotides, the CDR3 is TGCAGTGCTAGTAGGGCGGGGGCTGAAGCTTTCTTT. Translation: CSASRAGAEAFF.

This chain uses TRBV27 with TRBJ1-2, with 10 positions matching TRBD1. This CDR3 contains 15 residues. The germline V gene encodes CDR1 MNHEY and CDR2 SMNVEV (reference sequence). Germline trimming cut 4 bases from V and 8 bases from J; bases unmatched to any gene: 10. The CDR3 region has the DNA TGTGCCAGCAGTTCACCGGGACAGGGGTCCCTAGGCTACACCTTC. The encoded protein is CASSSPGQGSLGYTF.

The chain joins TRBV30 to TRBJ2-3, with D tentatively TRBD2 (5 bases). Germline values: CDR1 GTSNPN, CDR2 SVGIG (reference sequence). The length of the CDR3 is 14 residues. Trimming took 1 base from V and 1 from J, leaving 9 bases between them. Here the CDR3 reads CAWSAGKGTDTQYF. CDR3 sequence (DNA): TGTGCCTGGAGTGCCGGGAAGGGCACAGATACGCAGTATTTT.

This chain links TRBV6-6 with TRBJ1-3; possible D gene TRBD1, 5 bases. V lost 10 bases to trimming and J lost 0 bases, with 19 bases between them. CDR3 length: 16 amino acids. Germline V gene data show CDR1 as MNHNY and CDR2 as SVGAGI (reference sequence). CDR3 protein: CANARWDGTSGNTIYF. The CDR3 DNA reads TGTGCCAACGCAAGGTGGGACGGAACCTCTGGAAACACCATATATTTT.

CDR3 sequence (DNA): TGTGCCAGCAGTTACATAGGGTGGGGGAAGGGGAGCACAGATACGCAGTATTTT. This codes for CASSYIGWGKGSTDTQYF. The chain couples TRBV6-5 to TRBJ2-3; D tentatively reads TRBD1 or TRBD2 (5 bases each). The V end was cut by 2 bases, the J end by 0 bases, with 18 bases between. Germline V gives CDR1 MNHEY, CDR2 SVGAGI. The CDR3 spans 18 residues.

This clonotype was observed once. The chain uses TRBV7-9 and TRBJ2-7; D remains ambiguous. CDR1 SEHNR and CDR2 FQNEAQ come from the germline V gene (reference sequence). The CDR3 sequence is 16 residues long. V was cut by 4 bases and J by 0 bases, with 16 bases left in between. CDR3 DNA sequence: TGTGCCAGCAGCTACGACCCGGGCCGTCACTCCTACGAGCAGTACTTC. This encodes CASSYDPGRHSYEQYF.

The chain links TRBV7-3 to TRBJ2-2; 7 bases fit TRBD2. Germline V gene sequence: CDR1 SGHTA, CDR2 FQGTGA. V was pared by 2 bases and J by 4 bases, with 4 bases of the junction left unmatched. This CDR3 spans 15 amino acids. The CDR3 coding sequence is TGTGCCAGCAGCTTAGAGGGACTATTCACCGGGGAGCTGTTTTTT. This encodes CASSLEGLFTGELFF.

The chain joins TRBV29-1 to TRBJ2-1, with 7 nucleotides matching TRBD2. CDR3 length equals 13 residues. The germline gives CDR1 SQVTM, CDR2 ANQGSEA. V shed 5 bases, J shed 5 bases, and the junction held 6 bases outside the gene matches. CDR3 protein: CSVHASGNNEQFF. The DNA for the CDR3 is TGCAGCGTTCATGCTAGCGGTAACAATGAGCAGTTCTTC.

The rearrangement links TRBV3-1 to TRBJ2-7; possibly TRBD1 for D (5 bases). The CDR3 loop spans 12 amino acids. V lost 5 bases and J 12 bases, leaving 17 bases between the germline ends. Per the germline V gene, CDR1 is LGHDT and CDR2 is YNNKEL (reference sequence). The CDR3, as DNA: TGTGCCAGCAGCAACTTTGAGGACAAGCCGTACTTC. As protein: CASSNFEDKPYF.

The genes are TRBV12-3 or TRBV12-4 and TRBJ1-3; 9 nucleotides agree with TRBD1. The J segment lost 2 bases and the V segment lost 6 bases, leaving 11 bases of the junction unmatched. CDR3 length equals 17 residues. The CDR3 protein is CASSPGGQGLAGNTIYF. CDR3 DNA: TGTGCCAGCAGCCCCGGGGGACAGGGATTAGCTGGAAACACCATATATTTT.

The chain combines TRBV4-1 with TRBJ2-7; TRBD1 aligns across 7 bases. Germline assignment: CDR1 MGHRA and CDR2 YSYEKL. V was pared by 0 bases and J by 1 base, with 6 bases of the junction left unmatched. CDR3 size: 16 residues. Here the CDR3 reads CASSQEGGRASYEQYF. The CDR3 bases are TGCGCCAGCAGCCAAGAAGGGGGCAGGGCATCCTACGAGCAGTACTTC.

This chain uses TRBV5-4 with TRBJ2-3; D perhaps matches TRBD1 (6 bases). Germline-derived CDR1 and CDR2 are SGHNT and YYREEE (reference sequence). V was trimmed by 5 bases and J by 0 bases, leaving 13 bases between them. This CDR3 is 15 amino acids long. CDR3 in amino acids: CASRAGTTSTDTQYF. DNA for the CDR3: TGTGCCAGCAGAGCCGGGACAACGAGCACAGATACGCAGTATTTT.